Given below is one T cell receptor beta chain in context. Its specificity is not known. These data originate in a study of CXCR3-negative and CXCR3-positive naive CD8 T cells. The study's findings and limits: The study found more hydrophobic TRB CDR3s in CXCR3-positive naive cells than in CXCR3-negative naive cells.

Germline assignment: CDR1 DFQATT and CDR2 SNEGSKA (reference sequence). The CDR3 has 16 residues. With UMI labels, 5' RACE was used to prepare the TRB cDNA libraries. With the 5' RACE reads reprocessed, TCRdb shows one record per CDR3 protein and no DNA. This sample's table reports over 70,000 distinct CDR3 sequences. CD45RO-CCR7+CD27+CD95- characterized naive CD8+ T cells. The chain carries TRBV20-1 and TRBJ1-5; as DNA is missing, the TRBD1 call by TCRdb cannot be tested. The sequence was obtained from a human donor in good health. Some clones in this sample may be carry-over from other donors' samples. Sequenced material: naive CXCR3+ CD8+ T cells from blood. Subset meaning: CD45RO-CCR7+CD27+CD95- naive CD8+ T cells expressing CXCR3 (TNR3+). The CDR3: CRPLRGWGYSNQPQHF.